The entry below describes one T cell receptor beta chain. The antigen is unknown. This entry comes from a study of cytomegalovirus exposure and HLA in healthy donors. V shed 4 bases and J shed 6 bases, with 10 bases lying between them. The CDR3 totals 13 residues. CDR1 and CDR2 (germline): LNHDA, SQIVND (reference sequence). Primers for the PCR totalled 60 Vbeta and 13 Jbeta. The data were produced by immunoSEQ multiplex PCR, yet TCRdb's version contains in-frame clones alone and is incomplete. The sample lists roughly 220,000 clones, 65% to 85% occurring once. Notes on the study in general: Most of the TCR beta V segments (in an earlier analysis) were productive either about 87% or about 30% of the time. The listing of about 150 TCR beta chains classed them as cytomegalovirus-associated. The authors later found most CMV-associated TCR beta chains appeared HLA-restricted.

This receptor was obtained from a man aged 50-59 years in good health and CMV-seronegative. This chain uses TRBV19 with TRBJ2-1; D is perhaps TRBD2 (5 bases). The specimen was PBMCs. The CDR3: CASSTLARNEQFF. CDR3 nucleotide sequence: TGTGCCAGTAGTACATTAGCGCGCAATGAGCAGTTCTTC.